This T cell receptor (beta chain) was sequenced in a study of CD8 T cells in ankylosing spondylitis. MiXCR was run by TCRdb on the 5' RACE reads, yielding one entry per CDR3 protein. The sample has 270,000 or so distinct CDR3 sequences; 18% are singletons. This clonotype came up a few times. The ends were cut back, 1 base at V and 0 bases at J, with 11 bases in the middle. The CDR3 has 16 amino acids. Looked up from germline, CDR1 is SGHTA and CDR2 is FQGNSA. The source material was blood, either unsorted or a sorted T cell fraction (not recorded which). The receptor was derived from a male donor with ankylosing spondylitis or in good health (not recorded which). V gene TRBV7-2 combines with J gene TRBJ2-3; D gene uncertain. The CDR3 loop reads CASSLELILSTDTQYF. The CDR3 DNA reads TGTGCCAGCAGCTTAGAGCTAATCCTCAGCACAGATACGCAGTATTTT.